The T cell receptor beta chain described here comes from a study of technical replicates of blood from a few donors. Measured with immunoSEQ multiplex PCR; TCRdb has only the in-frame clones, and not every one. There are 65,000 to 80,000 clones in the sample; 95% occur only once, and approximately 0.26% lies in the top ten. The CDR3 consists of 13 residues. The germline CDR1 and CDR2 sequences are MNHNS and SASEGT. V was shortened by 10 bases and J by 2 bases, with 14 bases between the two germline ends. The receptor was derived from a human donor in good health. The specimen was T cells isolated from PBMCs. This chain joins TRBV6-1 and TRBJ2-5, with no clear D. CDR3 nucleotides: TGTGCCACCCGAACTCTAGAGCAAGAGACCCAGTACTTC. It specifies CATRTLEQETQYF.